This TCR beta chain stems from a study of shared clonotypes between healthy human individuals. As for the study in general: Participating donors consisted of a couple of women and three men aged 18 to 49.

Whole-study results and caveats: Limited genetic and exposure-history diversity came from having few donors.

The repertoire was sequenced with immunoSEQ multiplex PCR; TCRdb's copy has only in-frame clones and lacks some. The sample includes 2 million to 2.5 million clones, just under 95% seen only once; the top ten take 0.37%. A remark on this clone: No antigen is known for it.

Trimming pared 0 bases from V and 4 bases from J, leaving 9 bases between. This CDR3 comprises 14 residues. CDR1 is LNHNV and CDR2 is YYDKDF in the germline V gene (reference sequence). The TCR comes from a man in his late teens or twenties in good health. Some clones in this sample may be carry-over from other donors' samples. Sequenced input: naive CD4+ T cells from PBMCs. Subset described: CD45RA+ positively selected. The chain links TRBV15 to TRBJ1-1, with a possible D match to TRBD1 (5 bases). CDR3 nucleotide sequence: TGTGCCACCAGCAGAGATTTGAGGGGCACTGAAGCTTTCTTT. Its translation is CATSRDLRGTEAFF.